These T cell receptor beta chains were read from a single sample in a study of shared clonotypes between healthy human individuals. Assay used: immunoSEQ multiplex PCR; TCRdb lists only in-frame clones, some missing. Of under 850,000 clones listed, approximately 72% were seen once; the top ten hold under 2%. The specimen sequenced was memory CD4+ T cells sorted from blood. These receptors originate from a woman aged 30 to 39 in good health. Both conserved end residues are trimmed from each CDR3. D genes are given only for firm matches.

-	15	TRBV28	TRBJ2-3	ASGYPLSRGNTDTQY
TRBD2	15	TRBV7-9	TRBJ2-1	ASSEKVGLAGRNEQF
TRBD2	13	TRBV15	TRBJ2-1	ATSRGGGRLDEQF
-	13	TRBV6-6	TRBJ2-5	ASRPLIRGPETQY
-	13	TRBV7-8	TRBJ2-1	ASSMMASQGKEQF
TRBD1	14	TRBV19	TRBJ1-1	ASSIGGTGGSTEAF
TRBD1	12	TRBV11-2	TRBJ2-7	ASSSTGGYSEQY
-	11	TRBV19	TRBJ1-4	ASSGTFVEKLF
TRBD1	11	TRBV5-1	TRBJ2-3	ASRSQGTEPQY
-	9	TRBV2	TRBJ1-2	ASSAVYGYT
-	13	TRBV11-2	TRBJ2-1	ASRGEGVVGNEQF
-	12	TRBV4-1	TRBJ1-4	ASSQVGGSEKLF
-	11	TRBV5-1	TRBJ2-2	ASSLGEAGELF
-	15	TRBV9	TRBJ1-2	ASSVPNHFRGRFGYT
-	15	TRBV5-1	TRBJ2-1	ASSLSQTRGSYNEQF
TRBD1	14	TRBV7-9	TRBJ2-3	ASSFYRGRGTDTQY
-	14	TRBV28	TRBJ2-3	ASSFPRPLPPDTQY
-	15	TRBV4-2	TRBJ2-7	ASSLFVLEGQTYEQY
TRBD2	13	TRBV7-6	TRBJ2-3	ASSLAGGRSDTQY
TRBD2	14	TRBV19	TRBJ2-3	ASSLYMREGRYTQY
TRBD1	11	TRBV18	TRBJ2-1	ASSAETGSEQF
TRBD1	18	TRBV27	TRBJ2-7	ASSQTWTGGSFSSSYEQY
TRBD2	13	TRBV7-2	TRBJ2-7	ASSLGSGSPYEQY
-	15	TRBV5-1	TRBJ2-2	ASSFGISTANTGELF
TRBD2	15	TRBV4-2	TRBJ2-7	ASSLTVAGGSSYEQY
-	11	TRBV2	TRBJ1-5	ATTGTEDQPQH